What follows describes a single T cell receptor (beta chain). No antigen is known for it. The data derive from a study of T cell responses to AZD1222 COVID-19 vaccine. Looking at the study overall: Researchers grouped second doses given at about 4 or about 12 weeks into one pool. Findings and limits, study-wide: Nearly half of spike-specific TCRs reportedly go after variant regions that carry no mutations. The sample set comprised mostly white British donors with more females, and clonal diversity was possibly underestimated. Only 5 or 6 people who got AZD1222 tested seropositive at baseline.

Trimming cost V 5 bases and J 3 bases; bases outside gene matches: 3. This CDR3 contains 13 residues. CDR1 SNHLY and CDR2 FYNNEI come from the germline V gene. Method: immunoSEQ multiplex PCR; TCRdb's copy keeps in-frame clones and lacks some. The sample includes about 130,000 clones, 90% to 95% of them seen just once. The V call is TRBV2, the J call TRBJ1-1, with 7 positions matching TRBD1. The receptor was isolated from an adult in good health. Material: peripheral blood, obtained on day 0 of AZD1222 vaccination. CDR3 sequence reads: CASSYRGDTEAFF. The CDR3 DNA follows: TGTGCCAGCAGTTACAGGGGTGACACTGAAGCTTTCTTT. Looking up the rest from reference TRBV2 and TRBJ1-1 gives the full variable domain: EPEVTQTPSHQVTQMGQEVILRCVPISNHLYFYWYRQILGQKVEFLVSFYNNEISEKSEIFDDQFSVERPDGSNFTLKIRSTKLEDSAMYFCASSYRGDTEAFFGQGTRLTVV.